The clone carrying this T cell receptor beta chain showed up just a few times. Antigen unknown. The data stem from a study of blood T cells in healthy people across ages. Study context: Per two T cells, template switching captured roughly one barcoded beta molecule. Regarding the study as a whole: Long-lived donors exceeded aged donors in naive CD4+ cells and diversity.

Germline V lookup: CDR1 SGHDT, CDR2 YYEEEE. The ends were cut back, 9 bases at V and 1 base at J, with 8 bases in the middle. The CDR3 totals 13 residues. A second PCR of 7 to 11 cycles used a sample-barcoded 5' primer and a J-beta primer mix. Every single cDNA molecule received a tag from a template-switch adaptor with 12 random nucleotides. MiXCR, applied by TCRdb to the 5' RACE reads, yields one record per CDR3 protein. The sample yields around 280,000 distinct CDR3 sequences, about 25% seen once. Sequenced: blood. The sequence derives from a woman aged 70-85 years in good health. The chain recombines TRBV5-6 with TRBJ2-6; D is unclear. The DNA for the CDR3 is TGTGCCACTAAAATGTCTGGGGCCAACGTCCTGACTTTC. It codes for CATKMSGANVLTF.